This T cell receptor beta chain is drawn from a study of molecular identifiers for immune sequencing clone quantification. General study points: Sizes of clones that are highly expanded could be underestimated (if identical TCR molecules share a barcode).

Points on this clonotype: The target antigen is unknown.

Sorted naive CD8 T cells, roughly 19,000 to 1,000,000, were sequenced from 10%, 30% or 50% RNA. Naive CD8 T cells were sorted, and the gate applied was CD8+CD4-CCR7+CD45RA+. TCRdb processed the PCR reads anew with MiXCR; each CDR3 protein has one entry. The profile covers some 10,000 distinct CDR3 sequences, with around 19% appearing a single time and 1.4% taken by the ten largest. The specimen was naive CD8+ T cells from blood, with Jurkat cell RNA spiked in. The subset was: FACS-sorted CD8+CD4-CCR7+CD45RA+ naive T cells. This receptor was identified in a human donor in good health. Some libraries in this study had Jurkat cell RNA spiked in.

Written as DNA, the CDR3 is TGTGCCAGCAGTTTCAGGGGGCTAGGCCAGCCCCAGCATTTT. Protein sequence: CASSFRGLGQPQHF. This chain links TRBV28 with TRBJ1-5; 8 nucleotides align to TRBD1. With 3 bases clipped from V and 7 bases from J, the junction kept 5 bases outside the gene matches. The V gene's germline CDR1 is MDHEN and CDR2 SYDVKM. The CDR3 runs to 14 residues. The whole variable domain, filled in from reference TRBV28 and TRBJ1-5, reads DVKVTQSSRYLVKRTGEKVFLECVQDMDHENMFWYRQDPGLGLRLIYFSYDVKMKEKGDIPEGYSVSREKKERFSLILESASTNQTSMYLCASSFRGLGQPQHFGDGTRLSIL.